This entry concerns a single TCR beta chain. As yet, its antigen is unknown. This record belongs to a study of graft-versus-host responses after intestinal transplantation. Findings and caveats of the study: Recipient marrow held GvH clones, some first seen in ileum or blood.

The CDR3 totals 13 residues. The V end was cut by 5 bases, the J end by 5 bases, with 10 bases between. In germline, CDR1 is SGHVS, CDR2 FQNEAQ. Profiled with immunoSEQ multiplex PCR; TCRdb holds only in-frame clones, not every one. The repertoire holds approximately 90,000 clones, roughly nine tenths seen once, with about 0.27% in the top ten. Sequenced here: unstimulated CD4+ T cells sorted from spleen or lymph node cells, sampled before transplant. The chain joins TRBV7-8 to TRBJ1-5; maybe TRBD1 (6 bases). The origin of this receptor is a human donor who was the organ donor for an intestinal transplant. CDR3 residues: CASSAGAHQPQHF. CDR3 in DNA: TGTGCCAGCAGCGCAGGGGCTCATCAGCCCCAGCATTTT.